What follows describes a single TCR beta chain. The antigen remains unidentified. The data belong to a study of cytomegalovirus exposure and HLA in healthy donors. The PCR was carried out with 60 Vbeta primers and 13 Jbeta primers. Assay used: immunoSEQ multiplex PCR; TCRdb lists only in-frame clones, some missing. The data show approximately 300,000 clones, around 80% seen once. Losses at the gene ends were 7 bases for V and 3 bases for J; bases not matched to a gene: 12. The CDR3 spans 16 residues. The V gene's germline CDR1 is PRHDT and CDR2 FYEKMQ (reference sequence). Notes on the study in general: Another analysis was done later, and it associated around 16,000 TCR beta sequences with HLA alleles at 0.05 false discovery rate.

The J gene is TRBJ2-1, the V gene TRBV13; 7 nucleotides match TRBD1. This TCR was sampled from a girl aged 2 to 10 in good health and CMV-seronegative. The sequenced sample was PBMCs. DNA of the CDR3: TGTGCCAGCACCACAAACAGGGGCCAAAACTACAATGAGCAGTTCTTC. Translation: CASTTNRGQNYNEQFF.